Below, 21 T cell receptor beta chains from the same sample are listed, as sequenced in a study of T cells in narcolepsy. Repertoires were generated with immunoSEQ multiplex PCR, while TCRdb's copy carries only in-frame clones and drops some. Of tens of thousands of clones in the sample, roughly 80% were seen once. Sequencing used memory (CD45RA-) CD4+ T cells from blood. The receptors come from a human donor in good health.

The rearrangement links TRBV7-8 to TRBJ1-2; D is ambiguous. Trimming left V 5 bases short and J 8 bases short, with 15 bases between. The CDR3 spans 13 residues. The V gene's germline CDR1 is SGHVS and CDR2 FQNEAQ. CDR3 sequence: CASSLFIARGYTF. Written as DNA, the CDR3 is TGTGCCAGCAGCCTCTTTATTGCCCGAGGCTACACCTTC.

This sequence joins TRBV21-1 and TRBJ2-2; TRBD2 is taken as the D call from the table, unchecked against the DNA. TRBV21-1 is a listed pseudogene. The CDR3 has 17 residues. Here the CDR3 DNA reads TGTGCCAGCAGCAAAGCGGCCCGGGGGATGAACACCGGGGAGCTGTTTTTT. It codes for CASSKAARGMNTGELFF.

This chain uses TRBV28 with TRBJ1-2; no firm D call. Germline V gene lookup returns CDR1 MDHEN and CDR2 SYDVKM. This CDR3 contains 13 residues. Trimming cost V 3 bases and J 4 bases, with 9 bases left between them. CDR3 region: CASSLQPAYGYTF. The CDR3 coding sequence is TGTGCCAGCAGTTTGCAGCCTGCCTATGGCTACACCTTC.

The CDR3 bases are TGTGCCAGCAGCTTAGTGCGGTACAATGAGCAGTTCTTC. Amino acid sequence: CASSLVRYNEQFF. The V call is TRBV7-6, the J call TRBJ2-1; D is unresolved. The germline V gene encodes CDR1 SGHVS and CDR2 FNYEAQ. The V end was cut by 1 base, the J end by 4 bases, with 5 bases between. The CDR3 loop spans 13 amino acids.

The CDR3 coding sequence is TGTGCCAGCAGCTTAGTTAACTATCGGGATAATGAAAAACTGTTTTTT. Amino acids: CASSLVNYRDNEKLFF. J is TRBJ1-4 and V is TRBV7-9; D gene ambiguous. Germline V gene sequence: CDR1 SEHNR, CDR2 FQNEAQ (reference sequence). V was cut by 1 base and J by 4 bases, with 13 bases left in between. This CDR3 has 16 residues.

V usage is TRBV2 and J usage is TRBJ2-5; no clear D gene. The CDR3 length is 12 residues. CDR1 SNHLY and CDR2 FYNNEI come from the germline V gene. Trimming cost V 5 bases and J 5 bases, with 9 bases left between them. CDR3 protein: CASSQNRETQYF. DNA of the CDR3: TGTGCCAGCAGTCAAAACCGGGAGACCCAGTACTTC.

The chain combines TRBV10-3 with TRBJ1-2; 8 bases align to TRBD1. The CDR3 extends over 13 amino acids. Germline values: CDR1 ENHRY, CDR2 SYGVKD. V shed 6 bases and J 3 bases; nucleotides not matched to a gene: 3. CDR3 sequence (DNA): TGTGCCATCAGACAGGGGGAAGACTATGGCTACACCTTC. Its protein product is CAIRQGEDYGYTF.

This clone was picked up a small number of times. The chain links TRBV11-2 to TRBJ2-3; 8 bases are shared with TRBD1. Germline CDR1 SGHAT, CDR2 FQNNGV. Unmatched junction bases numbered 5, after V lost 0 bases and J lost 0 bases. The CDR3 has 17 residues. CDR3 in DNA: TGTGCCAGCAGCTTAGATCGACAGGGGCCTAGCACAGATACGCAGTATTTT. Amino acids: CASSLDRQGPSTDTQYF.

The chain links TRBV5-4 to TRBJ1-4; no firm D call. The length of the CDR3 is 14 residues. Trimming took off 0 bases at V and 8 bases at J, with 11 bases between the two ends. CDR1 SGHNT and CDR2 YYREEE come from the germline V gene (reference sequence). The CDR3 region has the DNA TGTGCCAGCAGCTTGGGCGCGGTAGAGGAAAAACTGTTTTTT. It is translated as CASSLGAVEEKLFF.

The CDR3 loop reads CASSYSVRGKNEKLFF. The CDR3 coding sequence is TGTGCCAGCAGTTACTCGGTCAGGGGTAAAAATGAAAAACTGTTTTTT. This chain connects TRBV6-5 to TRBJ1-4; maybe TRBD1 (6 bases). Germline CDR1 reads MNHEY; CDR2 reads SVGAGI. The V end lost 0 bases, the J end lost 5 bases, and 13 bases lay between the germline ends. CDR3 length: 16 residues.

V gene TRBV4-2 combines with J gene TRBJ1-1; no firm D call. V was shortened by 0 bases and J by 5 bases, with 13 bases between the two germline ends. From germline, CDR1 is LGHNA and CDR2 YNFKEQ. The CDR3 totals 15 residues. CDR3 sequence (DNA): TGTGCCAGCAGCCAAGACAGAGCCCAAGGGACTGAAGCTTTCTTT. This encodes CASSQDRAQGTEAFF.

This chain uses TRBV5-1 with TRBJ2-3, with 7 bases fitting TRBD1. Trimming at V came to 1 base and at J to 4 bases, leaving 6 bases not matched to a gene. The CDR3 runs 15 residues. Looked up from germline, CDR1 is SGHRS and CDR2 is YFSETQ. For the CDR3, the DNA is TGCGCCAGCAGCTTGCTCACAGGGGTGCCAGATACGCAGTATTTT. Protein: CASSLLTGVPDTQYF. Variable domain in full (rest from reference TRBV5-1 and TRBJ2-3): KAGVTQTPRYLIKTRGQQVTLSCSPISGHRSVSWYQQTPGQGLQFLFEYFSETQRNKGNFPGRFSGRQFSNSRSEMNVSTLELGDSALYLCASSLLTGVPDTQYFGPGTRLTVL.

This chain joins TRBV5-6 and TRBJ2-3; D not resolved. Germline loops: CDR1 SGHDT, CDR2 YYEEEE. The CDR3 has 16 amino acids. Trimming took 7 bases from V and 5 from J, leaving 23 bases between them. The CDR3 sequence: CASSRGPPLKRDTQYF. Written as DNA, the CDR3 is TGTGCCAGCTCACGCGGCCCGCCGCTCAAGAGAGATACGCAGTATTTT. Drawing the rest from reference TRBV5-6 and TRBJ2-3, the complete variable domain is DAGVTQSPTHLIKTRGQQVTLRCSPKSGHDTVSWYQQALGQGPQFIFQYYEEEERQRGNFPDRFSGHQFPNYSSELNVNALLLGDSALYLCASSRGPPLKRDTQYFGPGTRLTVL.

The chain couples TRBV6-5 to TRBJ1-2; D unresolved. Between the trimmed V and J ends, which lost 10 bases and 8 bases, there was a span of 11 bases. Germline CDR1 is MNHEY and CDR2 is SVGAGI. This CDR3 comprises 10 residues. The CDR3 DNA reads as TGTGCCACCCGGAGTGAGGGCTACACCTTC. Its translation: CATRSEGYTF.

The chain recombines TRBV7-2 with TRBJ1-2; 9 bases match TRBD1. Germline V gene sequence: CDR1 SGHTA, CDR2 FQGNSA. The CDR3 length is 16 residues. The trim removed 5 bases at V and 4 bases at J, leaving 11 bases unmatched. CDR3 residues: CASSPPGGQGSYGYTF. The CDR3 nucleotides read TGTGCCAGCAGCCCCCCAGGGGGACAGGGAAGCTATGGCTACACCTTC.

This sequence joins TRBV5-1 and TRBJ2-5, with 9 nucleotides matching TRBD2. CDR3 length equals 17 residues. Germline values: CDR1 SGHRS, CDR2 YFSETQ. V shed 0 bases, J shed 4 bases, and the junction held 10 bases outside the gene matches. The CDR3 here is CASSLVQRGVFGETQYF. CDR3 sequence (DNA): TGCGCCAGCAGCTTGGTGCAGCGGGGGGTGTTCGGAGAGACCCAGTACTTC.

The chain uses TRBV5-1 and TRBJ1-1; 7 bases are a match to TRBD1. Germline V CDR1 and CDR2: SGHRS, YFSETQ. V shed 0 bases and J 7 bases; nucleotides not matched to a gene: 12. The CDR3 is 16 amino acids. Here the CDR3 DNA reads TGCGCCAGCAGCTTGGCCGGGGACAGAAGAACCGGTGAAGCTTTCTTT. This gives the protein CASSLAGDRRTGEAFF.

The chain is built from TRBV6-1 and TRBJ2-7; no firm D call. The CDR3 has 14 residues. Germline values: CDR1 MNHNS, CDR2 SASEGT. The ends were cut back, 4 bases at V and 2 bases at J, with 12 bases in the middle. The CDR3 DNA reads as TGTGCCAGCAGTGGTACGGGCCGAGCCTACGAGCAGTACGTC. This sequence encodes CASSGTGRAYEQYV.

This clone was recorded a few times. The V gene is TRBV6-4, the J gene TRBJ2-1; 9 nucleotides agree with TRBD1. Germline V gene lookup returns CDR1 MRHNA and CDR2 SNTAGT. This CDR3 comprises 16 residues. Unmatched junction bases numbered 8, after V lost 0 bases and J lost 8 bases. The chain's CDR3 is CASSDSRDRVRDEQFF. The DNA for the CDR3 is TGTGCCAGCAGTGACTCCAGGGACAGGGTTAGGGATGAGCAGTTCTTC.

This clone was seen a handful of times. The chain couples TRBV18 to TRBJ1-3; D possibly corresponds to TRBD1 (5 bases). Trimming removed 5 bases from V and 2 bases from J, with 10 bases in between. The germline V gene encodes CDR1 KGHSH and CDR2 LQKENI. This CDR3 has 14 amino acids. The CDR3, as DNA: TGTGCCAGCTCAGCCGGGACGGCTGGAAACACCATATATTTT. Protein product: CASSAGTAGNTIYF.

The chain is built from TRBV5-1 and TRBJ2-2; D not resolved. The length of the CDR3 is 15 residues. CDR1 and CDR2 from the germline V gene are SGHRS and YFSETQ. V lost 0 bases, J lost 2 bases, and 8 bases lay in between. The CDR3 DNA follows: TGCGCCAGCAGCTTGGGTAGCTCAAACACCGGGGAGCTGTTTTTT. This codes for CASSLGSSNTGELFF.